This TCR beta chain was sequenced during a study of T cell repertoires in cytomegalovirus infection. Details on this clonotype: The target antigen is unknown.

TCRdb analysed the reads with MiXCR anew, one entry per CDR3 protein. The repertoire consists of some 320,000 distinct CDR3 sequences, with 25% to 30% occurring once and the leading ten covering about 20%. Per germline, CDR1 DFQATT and CDR2 SNEGSKA (reference sequence). Deletions cut 6 bases from V and 0 bases from J, with 15 bases between. This CDR3 has 14 amino acids. The input for sequencing was cultured PBMCs, taken from culture after CMV antigen stimulation. The chain has TRBV20-1 and TRBJ2-7; D gene ambiguous. The receptor was derived from a human donor in good health (CMV status not recorded). Some clones in this sample may be carry-over from other donors' samples. The CDR3 DNA reads TGCAGTGCCCAAACAATGAGGAGCTCCTACGAGCAGTACTTC. This gives the protein CSAQTMRSSYEQYF.